This record concerns one T cell receptor (beta chain) sequence. Antigen: not known. With a J-beta primer mix and a sample-barcoded 5' primer, a second PCR ran about 6 to 11 cycles. A tag from a template-switch adaptor with 12 random nucleotides marked each cDNA molecule. TCRdb re-called the 5' RACE reads with MiXCR, one entry per CDR3 protein. The sample records about 690,000 distinct CDR3 sequences, 40% to 45% being singletons. This entry belongs to a study of blood T cells in healthy people across ages. At the level of the study: Template switching recovered approximately one barcoded beta molecule for every two T cells. General observations from the study: As age increased, TCR beta diversity per million T cells fell in a roughly linear fashion.

The germline gives CDR1 DFQATT, CDR2 SNEGSKA (reference sequence). CDR3 length: 16 residues. Trimming removed 0 bases from V and 3 bases from J, with 17 bases in between. The receptor was isolated from a man older than 75 in good health. The sample comprised blood. The chain employs TRBV20-1 and TRBJ2-5, with D hard to call. The CDR3 DNA follows: TGCAGTGCTAGAGATATGGCTGAGACAAATAAAGAGACCCAGTACTTC. Translation: CSARDMAETNKETQYF.